Sequencing of this T cell receptor beta chain was carried out in a study of cytomegalovirus exposure and HLA in healthy donors listed by TCRdb under 2017. Regarding the complete study: An earlier analysis of several hundred of the donors reported 250 to 350 Gb of sequence data and some 110 million unique TCR beta sequences obtained from roughly 180 million T cells. A separate validation cohort of about 110 different subjects was used in addition to the 666-subject first cohort. Typing coverage varied by locus: roughly 620-640 donors for A, B, C, DRB1 and DQB1; roughly 520 for DQA1; about 570 for DPA1; around 490 for DPB1. A later genetic analysis took genome-wide SNP genotypes for about 65% of the 666 donors and used that subset as a discovery cohort. Donor age, sex, ethnicity and CMV serostatus were collected together with the repertoire data. Among about 400 genotyped donors of the cohort, an average of around 220,000 unique TCR beta nucleotide sequences was sequenced per donor, of which roughly 17% were non-productive. The later analysis used no new phenotypic data to find candidate immune exposures, relying instead on TCR beta sequences and their occurrence across donors. A later analysis re-analyzed previously published TCR beta repertoires from approximately 670 donors and added high-resolution HLA genotyping to study TCR occurrence patterns. All discovery cohort repertoires had been generated on a single sequencing platform. Roughly 300 gigabases of sequencing data and some 85 million unique TCR sequences were included in an early release covering roughly 600 HLA-typed donors. Both class I and class II loci were covered by HLA typing, at four-digit resolution. To predict cytomegalovirus infection status, the study brought together high-throughput TCR immunosequencing, statistical association of individual TCRs with disease status, and machine learning. The study aimed to test whether cataloging public T cell receptors could reveal signatures of past pathogen exposure. The study used immunosequencing to profile the T cell repertoires of approximately 650 subjects and linked those repertoires to cytomegalovirus serostatus. Of the roughly 410 genotyped donors, over 80% were placed in the genetic ancestry cluster associated with self-reported Caucasian donors. In an earlier analysis of roughly 540 of the donors, high-throughput TCR beta sequencing was used to judge whether each TCR beta V gene segment behaved as functional or pseudogenic. About five DR-DQ haplotypes were handled as single units for association and clustering because linkage in the cohort was strong. The research as a whole found: According to the authors, the approach could potentially be generalized to other disease states and immunological phenotypes. Sequencing depth was assumed to be roughly uniform across donors in the presence/absence analyses, though that assumption may not hold. For the cohort, immune exposure information was limited to CMV serostatus. Assigning TCR associations to individual alleles was difficult when HLA alleles, especially DR and DQ, strongly co-occurred. In a later analysis, most CMV-associated TCR beta chains were found to appear HLA-restricted, with HLA associations seemingly driven largely by CMV exposure. In a later analysis, the rate of TCR association differed among HLA loci, with DRB1 alleles having the most associated TCRs and HLA-C alleles having the fewest. HLA typing was unavailable for some donors at each locus, so association tests used only the typed subset. The classifier was reported to diagnose cytomegalovirus status with high specificity and sensitivity in both the original and validation cohorts. Compared with equally common non-associated chains, HLA-associated TCR beta chains in a later analysis were more clonally expanded and had lower generation probabilities. Most TCR sequences were seen in very few donors, while some public TCRs were found in many individuals. A later analysis associated 15,000 or so TCR beta sequences with specific HLA alleles at a false discovery rate of 0.05. Linkage disequilibrium might explain the correlated functional status among segregating V segments, but an unknown experimental factor could not be ruled out. Broadly in line with IMGT annotations, most TCR beta V segments showed up in productive rearrangements about 87% or about 30% of the time in an earlier analysis of 450 to 750 of the donors. A few of the identified cytomegalovirus-associated TCR beta chains were confirmed in vitro to be specific for cytomegalovirus antigens. According to a later analysis, parvovirus B19, influenza, CMV and Epstein-Barr virus appeared linked to several top co-occurrence clusters. Because counts were too low, about 15 rarely observed V segments, including chromosome 9 orphons, were left out of the earlier analysis of 587 of the donors. A further reported finding was that TCR beta sequences accurately predicted the HLA-A and HLA-B alleles for most subjects in the first cohort. Compared with the roughly 670-donor mean, donors in an Asian-associated ancestry cluster had fewer N-insertions in productive TCRs, according to a later genetic analysis. In the study, approximately 150 TCR beta chains were listed as associated with cytomegalovirus. A group of highly shared sequence variants was considered likely to be a technical artifact of the sequencing pipeline. This cohort had only TCR beta chains sequenced, and the lack of alpha or paired-chain data limited which features could be detected. V-gene and J-gene trimming of TCR beta chains was associated with a missense DCLRE1C variant in a later genetic analysis, and the association was replicated in an independent cohort.

In total, roughly 670 healthy bone marrow donors made up the cohort. All cohort members were sampled while nominally healthy, although unrecorded immune exposures were likely present. The donor was CMV seropositive and belonged to the group of 270 or so seropositive cohort members. A peripheral blood sample was provided by each donor, and peripheral blood mononuclear cells were used for TCR beta sequencing. The Qiagen DNeasy Blood Extraction Kit was used to extract genomic DNA from the blood cell samples. On this clone: No cognate antigen has been identified for it. No base quality information exists; no much larger clone differs at one position.

Libraries were constructed by the immunoSEQ multiplex PCR assay. For the multiplex PCR, a mixture combining 60 forward primers for TCR Vbeta segments and 13 reverse primers for TCR Jbeta segments was used. Amplification of the CDR3 region of rearranged TCR beta genes was performed with a multiplex PCR assay on genomic DNA. Amplified TCR beta libraries were sequenced as 87-base-pair reads on the Illumina HiSeq System. Under the source paper's analysis protocol: A later analysis counted about 76 million unique TCR beta chains across the 640 or so repertoires, and about 10 million of these chains were shared by at least two donors. To remove PCR and sequencing errors, raw reads were error-corrected and collapsed into unique sequences using a nearest-neighbor algorithm that merged closely related sequences. CDR3 sequences were aligned to IMGT reference sequences to assign V, D and J gene segments. For a sequence to be retained, a match of at least six nucleotides to both a V gene segment and a J gene segment was required. Rearrangements were classified as productive when the CDR3 lacked stop codons and remained in frame with V and J, and all other rearrangements were classified as non-productive. CDR3 was defined according to IMGT convention as the region running from the second conserved V-encoded cysteine to the conserved J-encoded phenylalanine. The earlier analysis of approximately 590 of the donors excluded any sequence lacking an unambiguous match to a single V gene segment. An earlier analysis of 450 to 650 of the donors called V segments functional above 56.7% productive rearrangements and segregating when the between-donor standard deviation exceeded 5%. A statistical classification framework was developed to diagnose cytomegalovirus status using the catalog of TCR beta chain sequences. A later analysis assigned V and J genes by comparing TCR nucleotide sequences with IMGT/GENE-DB human TR gene sequences. Using the TCRdist pipeline, a later analysis assigned CDR3 sequences along with most-parsimonious VDJ recombination scenarios. A later analysis defined each TCR beta chain by its CDR3 amino acid sequence plus V-gene family, and excluded reads lacking a unique V-gene family. A later analysis removed 592 highly shared, low-generation-probability nucleotide sequences to deal with suspected cross-contamination and a sequencing artifact. In a later analysis, a clonal expansion index was calculated for each public chain from normalized within-repertoire ranks of inferred template counts. In a later analysis, generation probabilities were computed with a VDJ recombination model fitted to out-of-frame rearrangements, and the resulting probabilities were checked against IGoR. In a later analysis, TCR-TCR, TCR-HLA and TCR-CMV co-occurrence was scored with hypergeometric tests, and a repertoire-size bias correction was applied to TCR pairs. False discovery rates were estimated in a later analysis by permuting HLA or CMV assignments 20 times. In a later analysis, co-occurring TCRs were grouped using DBSCAN, with TCRdist sequence similarity added in when clustering inside HLA-allele-positive subsets. Repertoires with fewer than 30,000 or more than 120,000 public chains were left out of co-occurrence clustering, as were a few repertoires with anomalous nucleotide sharing. TCRdb limited this immuneACCESS table to in-frame rearrangements with V and J called. A share of clones is missing; checked studies link under half to unresolved V genes, and the rest is unexplained. The V and J calls and clone size are taken from that table; D and trimming were inferred from the DNA. The sample table records 150,000 to 200,000 clones; 77% of these occur just once. Approximately 1.5% of the sample belongs to the ten largest clones.

This clonotype was obtained from a woman younger than 45 in good health and CMV-seropositive. Sequenced: PBMCs.

The DNA reads TGTGCCAGCCGACAGGGAAGGGAGACCCAGTACTTC. It specifies CASRQGRETQYF. The V and J genes are TRBV6-1 and TRBJ2-5; 7 junctional bases match TRBD1. Its CDR3 holds 12 amino acids, cysteine through phenylalanine. Kept here is only the CDR3 DNA, which spans 36 bases and is read in frame from base 1. After removal of 8 bases from V and 5 bases from J, the junction retains 5 bases not matched to a gene. CDR1 and CDR2, per the germline V gene, are MNHNS and SASEGT.